What follows are 21 T cell receptor beta chains derived from one specimen sequenced in a study of T cell responses to AZD1222 COVID-19 vaccine. The protocol was immunoSEQ multiplex PCR, while the TCRdb copy is restricted to in-frame clones and leaves out a portion. The sample contains about 140,000 clones, 90% to 95% of which appear only once. The sample in question was peripheral blood, obtained after recovery from COVID-19. The receptors shown here come from an adult who had recovered from COVID-19.

The chain is built from TRBV28 and TRBJ2-7; D remains ambiguous. CDR3 length: 14 residues. The germline V and J ends were trimmed by 7 bases and 1 base, with 14 bases remaining between them. Germline V gene sequence: CDR1 MDHEN, CDR2 SYDVKM. The CDR3 sequence is CASTYTAKSYEQYF. The CDR3 DNA reads TGTGCCAGCACCTACACCGCTAAATCCTACGAGCAGTACTTC.

This clone was picked up a small number of times. The genes are TRBV13 and TRBJ2-7; TRBD1 might be the D (5 bases). The CDR3 loop spans 15 amino acids. The ends were cut back, 6 bases at V and 7 bases at J, with 22 bases in the middle. Germline CDR1 and CDR2: PRHDT and FYEKMQ (reference sequence). DNA for the CDR3: TGTGCCAGCAGATCAGGACATGTTGGAGTGGGGGAGCAGTACTTC. Its protein is CASRSGHVGVGEQYF.

J is TRBJ1-4 and V is TRBV29-1; possible D gene TRBD1, 6 bases. CDR3 size: 13 residues. Germline lookup yields CDR1 SQVTM and CDR2 ANQGSEA. Trimming removed 5 bases from V and 7 bases from J, with 14 bases in between. The CDR3 nucleotides are TGCAGCGTTCAGGTGCAGGGGCTTGAAAAACTGTTTTTT. Its protein is CSVQVQGLEKLFF. Full variable domain (remainder filled in from reference TRBV29-1 and TRBJ1-4): SAVISQKPSRDICQRGTSLTIQCQVDSQVTMMFWYRQQPGQSLTLIATANQGSEATYESGFVIDKFPISRPNLTFSTLTVSNMSPEDSSIYLCSVQVQGLEKLFFGSGTQLSVL.

The chain links TRBV5-1 to TRBJ1-6, with 7 bases fitting TRBD1. Germline values: CDR1 SGHRS, CDR2 YFSETQ. The CDR3 is 19 residues long. The V and J ends lost 1 base and 4 bases, in that order; junction bases with no gene match: 14. CDR3 protein: CASSLSFRDSGKYNSPLHF. The CDR3 DNA sequence: TGCGCCAGCAGCTTGAGTTTCAGGGACAGCGGGAAATATAATTCACCCCTCCACTTT.

This chain connects TRBV5-1 to TRBJ2-7; 7 nucleotides agree with TRBD1. The V gene end was trimmed by 2 bases and the J gene end by 5 bases; junction bases not matched to a gene: 13. Germline V lookup: CDR1 SGHRS, CDR2 YFSETQ. The CDR3 spans 16 residues. The CDR3 region is CASSLTGAAGVDEQYF. Here the CDR3 DNA reads TGCGCCAGCAGCTTAACAGGGGCCGCTGGGGTAGACGAGCAGTACTTC.

The DNA of the CDR3 is TGTGCCAGCAGCCAAGGGGACAGCTATCAGCCCCAGCATTTT. Protein sequence: CASSQGDSYQPQHF. The chain uses TRBV3-1 (or the pseudogene TRBV3-2) and TRBJ1-5; 7 bases are a match to TRBD1. Germline-derived CDR1 and CDR2 are LGHDT and YNNKEL (reference sequence). The CDR3 length is 14 residues. After removal of 1 base from V and 5 bases from J, the junction contained 2 bases not matched to a gene.

The table lists this clone with a few counts. The chain links TRBV10-3 to TRBJ2-5; possibly TRBD1 for D (5 bases). The V gene's germline CDR1 is ENHRY and CDR2 SYGVKD. V lost 0 bases, J lost 3 bases, and 8 bases lay in between. The CDR3 sequence is 14 residues long. The CDR3, as DNA: TGTGCCATCAGTGAGTCTGGCAGGGAAGAGACCCAGTACTTC. This translates into CAISESGREETQYF.

The chain combines TRBV18 with TRBJ1-1; 11 nucleotides line up with TRBD1. The length of the CDR3 is 15 residues. CDR1 KGHSH and CDR2 LQKENI come from the germline V gene. The trim removed 3 bases at V and 10 bases at J, leaving 10 bases unmatched. The CDR3 bases are TGTGCCAGCTCACCCCCCGGACAGGGGGCCTTCTCAGCTTTCTTT. Amino acid sequence: CASSPPGQGAFSAFF.

The J gene is TRBJ2-1, the V gene TRBV7-8, with D perhaps TRBD1 (6 bases). This CDR3 is 16 amino acids long. Germline V gives CDR1 SGHVS, CDR2 FQNEAQ. Trimming stripped 4 bases from V and 2 bases from J, with 15 bases between. The CDR3 sequence: CASSSRRGLAYNEQFF. The CDR3 bases are TGTGCCAGCAGCTCGCGAAGGGGGTTAGCCTACAATGAGCAGTTCTTC. The variable domain in full, completed from reference TRBV7-8 and TRBJ2-1, reads GAGVSQSPRYKVAKRGQDVALRCDPISGHVSLFWYQQALGQGPEFLTYFQNEAQLDKSGLPSDRFFAERPEGSVSTLKIQRTQQEDSAVYLCASSSRRGLAYNEQFFGPGTRLTVL.

The count of this clone is one. CDR3 sequence: CASSKHLGPQHF. Here the CDR3 DNA reads TGTGCCAGCAGTAAACATTTGGGGCCCCAGCATTTT. The V gene is TRBV28, the J gene TRBJ1-5; the D is unclear. Deletions cut 5 bases from V and 9 bases from J, with 11 bases between. This CDR3 comprises 12 residues. Germline loops: CDR1 MDHEN, CDR2 SYDVKM.

Written as DNA, the CDR3 is TGTGCCAGCAGCGGATTGACAGTCTCCTACAATGAGCAGTTCTTC. Encoded protein: CASSGLTVSYNEQFF. This chain uses TRBV9 with TRBJ2-1, with D perhaps matching TRBD1 (5 bases). This CDR3 has 15 residues. Trimming took 3 bases from V and 0 from J, leaving 10 bases between them. Germline CDR1 SGDLS, CDR2 YYNGEE.

The rearrangement joins TRBV11-2 to TRBJ2-1; perhaps D is TRBD1 or TRBD2 (5 bases each). This CDR3 is built from 15 residues. CDR1 is SGHAT and CDR2 is FQNNGV in the germline V gene. V lost 7 bases, J lost 2 bases, and 15 bases lay in between. The CDR3 DNA reads TGTGCCAGCATAGAGGGGTCCCCCCCCTACAATGAGCAGTTCTTC. Translating gives CASIEGSPPYNEQFF.

The chain employs TRBV5-1 and TRBJ2-7, with 11 bases matching TRBD2. Germline trimming cut 7 bases from V and 6 bases from J; bases unmatched to any gene: 12. The CDR3 has 15 residues. Germline V gene lookup returns CDR1 SGHRS and CDR2 YFSETQ. CDR3 loop: CASGKETGTSGEQYF. CDR3 DNA sequence: TGCGCCAGCGGAAAAGAGACCGGGACTAGCGGCGAGCAGTACTTC.

The CDR3 DNA follows: TGTGCCAGCAGTTCCCGGGACATTGCTAATTCACCCCTCCACTTT. Translation: CASSSRDIANSPLHF. The chain is built from TRBV6-5 and TRBJ1-6; D may be TRBD1 (6 bases). Trimming removed 4 bases at V and 6 bases at J, with 13 bases between. The CDR3 runs to 15 residues. Germline CDR1 is MNHEY and CDR2 is SVGAGI.

This clone has more than one count but fewer than ten. The chain carries TRBV11-2 and TRBJ1-1; D unclear. CDR1 and CDR2 from the germline V gene are SGHAT and FQNNGV. Trimming left V 1 base short and J 7 bases short, with 19 bases between. This CDR3 has 16 residues. The CDR3 bases are TGTGCCAGCAGCTTAGCTGGACCTCCGCGTTCAAGTGAAGCTTTCTTT. Protein: CASSLAGPPRSSEAFF.

Here the CDR3 DNA reads TGTGCCAGCAGTTACTTGGGGGTCGAGCAGTACTTC. Encoded protein: CASSYLGVEQYF. V usage is TRBV6-6 and J usage is TRBJ2-7, with D perhaps being TRBD1 or TRBD2 (5 bases each). The ends were cut back, 1 base at V and 6 bases at J, with 7 bases in the middle. The CDR3 contains 12 residues. Germline V gives CDR1 MNHNY, CDR2 SVGAGI (reference sequence).

This clone was recorded only once. V usage is TRBV28 and J usage is TRBJ2-2; 7 bases map to TRBD1. Per the germline V gene, CDR1 is MDHEN and CDR2 is SYDVKM. V shed 8 bases, J shed 1 base, and the junction held 10 bases outside the gene matches. This CDR3 region has 16 residues. The CDR3 region has the DNA TGTGCCAGCCGGCCAAGGGGGCCTCTGAACACCGGGGAGCTGTTTTTT. Amino acid sequence: CASRPRGPLNTGELFF.

The J gene is TRBJ2-5, the V gene TRBV11-2; D perhaps matches TRBD1 (5 bases). From germline, CDR1 is SGHAT and CDR2 FQNNGV. The CDR3 totals 14 residues. Trimming cost V 1 base and J 3 bases, with 9 bases left between them. The CDR3, as DNA: TGTGCCAGCAGCTTAGGAAGGGGCGAAGAGACCCAGTACTTC. This sequence encodes CASSLGRGEETQYF.

V gene TRBV19 combines with J gene TRBJ2-1; weak D call: TRBD1 (5 bases). The CDR3 has 17 amino acids. Germline lookup yields CDR1 LNHDA and CDR2 SQIVND (reference sequence). V shed 1 base and J shed 0 bases, with 13 bases lying between them. This CDR3 reads CASSIGGQLASYNEQFF. For the CDR3, the DNA is TGTGCCAGTAGTATAGGGGGCCAATTGGCCTCCTACAATGAGCAGTTCTTC.

The chain carries TRBV5-5 and TRBJ2-1, with TRBD2 matching over 10 bases. Trimming took 1 base from V and 5 from J; bases not matched to a gene: 9. The CDR3 loop spans 17 amino acids. CDR1 SGHKS and CDR2 YYEKEE come from the germline V gene (reference sequence). The CDR3 reads CASSLTLAGENNNEQFF. CDR3 in DNA: TGTGCCAGCAGCTTGACCCTAGCGGGAGAGAACAACAATGAGCAGTTCTTC.

The V gene is TRBV20-1, the J gene TRBJ2-2; D is uncertain. The germline CDR1 and CDR2 sequences are DFQATT and SNEGSKA (reference sequence). The CDR3 is 11 residues long. The V and J ends lost 7 bases and 6 bases respectively, with 9 bases between them. The chain's CDR3 is CSGQGPGELFF. The CDR3 region has the DNA TGCAGTGGGCAAGGCCCCGGGGAGCTGTTTTTT.